These 14 T cell receptor beta chains share one sample of origin, sequenced in a study of OX40 agonist ivuxolimab in advanced cancers. Assay: immunoSEQ multiplex PCR; the TCRdb copy retains only in-frame clones and omits some. The sample has around 39,000 clones; around 85% are singletons. The sequencing here drew on CD4+ or CD8+ T cells sorted from blood, taken in a trial of the OX40 agonist ivuxolimab. The receptors were sampled from an adult with an advanced solid tumor such as melanoma, head and neck, liver or kidney cancer.

This clone was counted between two and nine times. The chain is built from TRBV6-1 and TRBJ1-2; TRBD1 aligns across 10 bases. Trimming at V came to 4 bases and at J to 10 bases, leaving 6 bases not matched to a gene. This CDR3 has 13 residues. Germline V gene sequence: CDR1 MNHNS, CDR2 SASEGT. In nucleotides, the CDR3 is TGTGCCAGCAGTGCCCGGGACAGGGGCCTCTACACCTTC. This sequence encodes CASSARDRGLYTF.

V is TRBV7-2 and J is TRBJ2-5; 9 nucleotides line up with TRBD1. The V gene end was trimmed by 4 bases and the J gene end by 1 base; junction bases not matched to a gene: 7. The germline gives CDR1 SGHTA, CDR2 FQGNSA. The CDR3 contains 16 residues. For the CDR3, the DNA is TGTGCCAGCAGCTCGTACAGGGGGCCGCCCCAAGAGACCCAGTACTTC. Protein sequence: CASSSYRGPPQETQYF.

This clone has a single count. This sequence joins TRBV7-8 and TRBJ1-1, with TRBD1 matching over 7 bases. The CDR3 has 14 residues. Losses at the gene ends were 2 bases for V and 5 bases for J; bases not matched to a gene: 5. The germline CDR1 and CDR2 sequences are SGHVS and FQNEAQ. The CDR3 sequence: CASSLSGGGTEAFF. The CDR3 coding sequence is TGTGCCAGCAGCTTATCAGGGGGAGGGACTGAAGCTTTCTTT.

V gene TRBV7-9 combines with J gene TRBJ2-5, with 7 bases fitting TRBD1. This CDR3 has 15 residues. J was trimmed by 2 bases and V by 1 base; bases with no gene match: 4. Germline V lookup: CDR1 SEHNR, CDR2 FQNEAQ (reference sequence). The CDR3 nucleotides read TGTGCCAGCAGCTTAGATGGGACAGCTCAAGAGACCCAGTACTTC. Residues: CASSLDGTAQETQYF.

This clone was observed a handful of times. This chain connects TRBV19 to TRBJ1-2; D unclear. The V gene's germline CDR1 is LNHDA and CDR2 SQIVND (reference sequence). The CDR3 has 13 amino acids. V lost 10 bases, J lost 1 base, and 13 bases lay in between. The CDR3 DNA is TGTGCCACCACCGGGCAGCTTAACTATGGCTACACCTTC. It encodes CATTGQLNYGYTF.

This chain connects TRBV7-3 to TRBJ1-6, with D hard to call. From germline, CDR1 is SGHTA and CDR2 FQGTGA. Trimming took 1 base from V and 8 from J, leaving 6 bases between them. The CDR3 covers 13 residues. CDR3 protein: CASSLRAHSPLHF. Here the CDR3 DNA reads TGTGCCAGCAGCTTAAGGGCCCATTCACCCCTCCACTTT.

The rearrangement uses TRBV6-5 and TRBJ2-7; D unclear. The CDR3 sequence is 13 residues long. The V gene's germline CDR1 is MNHEY and CDR2 SVGAGI. The V end was cut by 6 bases, the J end by 2 bases, with 11 bases between. The DNA for the CDR3 is TGTGCCAGCAGCAGCGACGCCCCCTACGAGCAGTACTTC. Protein product: CASSSDAPYEQYF.

This chain uses TRBV7-9 with TRBJ2-7; the D gene is possibly TRBD2 (6 bases). The CDR3 length is 12 residues. The germline V gene encodes CDR1 SEHNR and CDR2 FQNEAQ (reference sequence). V was shortened by 5 bases and J by 7 bases, with 12 bases between the two germline ends. CDR3 in DNA: TGTGCCAGCAGCCGGGACTCGAGGGAGCAGTACTTC. Its protein is CASSRDSREQYF.

The V gene is TRBV27, the J gene TRBJ2-3; the D is unclear. The V and J ends lost 3 bases and 2 bases respectively, with 12 bases between them. Germline V gene sequence: CDR1 MNHEY, CDR2 SMNVEV (reference sequence). The CDR3 covers 15 residues. The CDR3 protein is CASSLLGSTTDTQYF. The CDR3 DNA reads as TGTGCCAGCAGTTTGCTAGGTAGTACCACAGATACGCAGTATTTT.

This clone was recorded a few times. V is TRBV7-2 and J is TRBJ2-7, with 7 bases lining up with TRBD1. Germline V gene lookup returns CDR1 SGHTA and CDR2 FQGNSA. The CDR3 totals 14 residues. The ends lost 3 bases at V and 2 bases at J; junction bases unmatched: 4. CDR3 residues: CASSLGQTTYEQYF. CDR3 sequence (DNA): TGTGCCAGCAGCTTGGGACAGACGACCTACGAGCAGTACTTC.

V and J are TRBV18 and TRBJ2-6, with D possibly being TRBD2 (5 bases). Deletions cut 5 bases from V and 0 bases from J, with 8 bases between. This CDR3 spans 15 amino acids. Germline assignment: CDR1 KGHSH and CDR2 LQKENI. In DNA, the CDR3 is TGTGCCAGCTCAACGGGAAACTCTGGGGCCAACGTCCTGACTTTC. Its translation is CASSTGNSGANVLTF.

CDR3 nucleotides: TGTGCCTGGAGTGGGGGGACTGCGAATCAGCCCCAGCATTTT. This translates into CAWSGGTANQPQHF. This chain connects TRBV30 to TRBJ1-5; D is perhaps TRBD1 (5 bases). The CDR3 length is 14 residues. CDR1 and CDR2 (germline): GTSNPN, SVGIG (reference sequence). V was clipped by 1 base and J by 4 bases, with 11 bases between them.

The chain joins TRBV6-5 to TRBJ1-5, with TRBD1 matching over 7 bases. With 5 bases clipped from V and 4 bases from J, the junction kept 8 bases outside the gene matches. The CDR3 loop spans 15 amino acids. From germline, CDR1 is MNHEY and CDR2 SVGAGI. The DNA for the CDR3 is TGTGCCAGCAGTCGAGGACAGGAGTTAAATCAGCCCCAGCATTTT. Translated, it gives CASSRGQELNQPQHF.

The gene calls are TRBV6-1 and TRBJ1-3; D might be TRBD1 (6 bases). The CDR3 runs 16 residues. The V gene lost 4 bases and the J gene lost 4 bases, with 17 bases spanning the gap. The germline CDR1 and CDR2 sequences are MNHNS and SASEGT. CDR3 sequence reads: CASSVLLGDTGNTIYF. For the CDR3, the DNA is TGTGCCAGCAGTGTCCTTCTCGGGGACACCGGAAACACCATATATTTT.